This TCR beta chain was documented in a study of blood T cell repertoires in COVID-19. Study information: COVID-19 samples collected from the United States, Italy and Spain covered acute and convalescent phases. Sources were T cells, B-cell-depleted T cells, or PBMCs; the material itself was cDNA or gDNA.

Germline loops: CDR1 MNHEY, CDR2 SVGAGI. The CDR3 spans 14 residues. The V gene lost 8 bases and the J gene lost 5 bases, with 18 bases spanning the gap. Authors' data handling: Nucleated cell counts were estimated from reference gene primer amplification. Clones were read by immunoSEQ multiplex PCR, and TCRdb kept only the in-frame ones, dropping some. The V and J calls and clone size come from that table; D and trimming were worked out from the DNA. The sample holds roughly 200,000 clones; roughly 87% are singletons and the top ten take around a fifth. The V gene is TRBV6-5, the J gene TRBJ1-2, with D tentatively TRBD1 (5 bases). The TCR sequence derives from a man aged 60 to 69 with active or convalescent COVID-19. The sequenced sample was peripheral blood. CDR3 DNA: TGTGCCAGCTCGACCGGGGGGTTCGAATATGGCTACACCTTC. It yields the protein CASSTGGFEYGYTF.